The sequence of this T cell receptor beta chain was determined in a study of blood T cell repertoires in COVID-19. Study summary: The United States, Italy and Spain provided the acute and convalescent COVID-19 samples.

Self-reported history from a screening survey and questionnaire set each donor's cohort. With 0 bases removed from V and 7 bases from J, the gap between germline ends came to 12 bases. The germline gives CDR1 SEHNR, CDR2 FQNEAQ (reference sequence). The CDR3 extends over 14 amino acids. Repertoires were generated with immunoSEQ multiplex PCR, while TCRdb's copy carries only in-frame clones and drops some. The sample consists of fewer than 250,000 clones, 65% to 85% of them appearing once. Material: PBMCs or T cells enriched from blood (not recorded which). The rearrangement links TRBV7-9 to TRBJ1-2; maybe TRBD1 (6 bases). The TCR originated in a woman in her 30s who had been exposed to COVID-19. The CDR3 sequence: CASSLAQGISGYTF. DNA for the CDR3: TGTGCCAGCAGCTTAGCACAGGGAATAAGTGGCTACACCTTC. Combining the CDR3 with reference TRBV7-9 and TRBJ1-2 gives the whole variable domain DTGVSQNPRHKITKRGQNVTFRCDPISEHNRLYWYRQTLGQGPEFLTYFQNEAQLEKSRLLSDRFSAERPKGSFSTLEIQRTEQGDSAMYLCASSLAQGISGYTFGSGTRLTVV.